This T cell receptor (beta chain) derives from a study of cytomegalovirus exposure and HLA in healthy donors. Points from the study as a whole: Per published accounts, TCR beta sequences correctly predicted the HLA-A and HLA-B alleles of most subjects.

The PCR contained 60 Vbeta and 13 Jbeta primers. Libraries were prepared by immunoSEQ multiplex PCR; TCRdb keeps only in-frame clonotypes and omits some of them. Of 200,000 to 250,000 clones listed, 55% to 75% are singletons. The ends were cut back, 7 bases at V and 3 bases at J, with 10 bases in the middle. This CDR3 spans 12 amino acids. The germline V gene encodes CDR1 SNHLY and CDR2 FYNNEI. This clone was counted once. Its specificity is unknown. Each of the donors was a healthy bone marrow donor. This TCR was sampled from a middle-aged man in good health and CMV-seropositive. Material for sequencing was PBMCs. This chain links TRBV2 with TRBJ2-7; no firm D call. The CDR3 sequence: CASTLGRYEQYF. In DNA form, the CDR3 reads TGTGCCAGCACCCTTGGGCGCTACGAGCAGTACTTC.